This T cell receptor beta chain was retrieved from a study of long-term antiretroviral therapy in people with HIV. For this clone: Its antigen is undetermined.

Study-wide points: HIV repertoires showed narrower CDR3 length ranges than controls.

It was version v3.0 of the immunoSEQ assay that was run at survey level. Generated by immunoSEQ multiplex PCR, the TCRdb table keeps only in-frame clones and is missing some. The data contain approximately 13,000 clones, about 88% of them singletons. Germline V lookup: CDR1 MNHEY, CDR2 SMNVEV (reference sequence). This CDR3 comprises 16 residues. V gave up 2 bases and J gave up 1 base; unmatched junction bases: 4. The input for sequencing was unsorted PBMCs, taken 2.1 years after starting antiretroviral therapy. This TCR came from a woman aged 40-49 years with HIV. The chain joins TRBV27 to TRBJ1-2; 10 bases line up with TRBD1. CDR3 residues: CASSLGTGVHNYGYTF. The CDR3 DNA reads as TGTGCCAGCAGTTTAGGGACAGGGGTTCATAACTATGGCTACACCTTC.